The clone carrying this TCR beta chain has a single count. Just one base apart from a much larger clone, this may be a read error. TCRbeta libraries were built with three rounds of nested PCR, modified from ARM-PCR. TCRdb reprocessed the multiplex PCR reads via MiXCR and lists one record per CDR3 protein. Altogether fewer than 85,000 distinct CDR3 sequences are present, around four fifths being singletons, with the ten largest covering roughly 12%. These data originate in a study of tumor and adjacent non-tumor tissue in lung cancer. Per the germline V gene, CDR1 is MDHEN and CDR2 is SYDVKM. The CDR3 is made up of 13 amino acids. No cell sorting was done before RNA was extracted from the tissue.

The V call is TRBV28, the J call TRBJ2-7; a possible D gene is TRBD2 (6 bases). The sample consisted of lung tumor tissue. The TCR was taken from a woman aged 50 to 60 with non-small cell lung cancer. The CDR3 nucleotides read TGTGCCACCCAGTGGGGGAGGAGTTACGACCAGTACTTC. Residues: CATQWGRSYDQYF.